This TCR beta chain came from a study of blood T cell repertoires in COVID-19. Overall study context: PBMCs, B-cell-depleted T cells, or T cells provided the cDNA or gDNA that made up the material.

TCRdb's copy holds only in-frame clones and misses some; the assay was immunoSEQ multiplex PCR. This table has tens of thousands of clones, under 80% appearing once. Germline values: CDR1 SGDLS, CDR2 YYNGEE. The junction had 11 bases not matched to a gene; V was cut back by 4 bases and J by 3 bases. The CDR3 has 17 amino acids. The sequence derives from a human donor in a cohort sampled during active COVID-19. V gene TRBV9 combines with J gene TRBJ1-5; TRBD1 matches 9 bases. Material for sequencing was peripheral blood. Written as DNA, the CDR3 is TGTGCCAGCAGCACCAGTCGGGACAGGGAGGACAATCAGCCCCAGCATTTT. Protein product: CASSTSRDREDNQPQHF.